This TCR beta chain comes out of a study of blood T cell repertoires in COVID-19. Background on the study: Nucleic acid was either cDNA or gDNA, and it came from T cells, B-cell-depleted T cells, or PBMCs.

Here immunoSEQ multiplex PCR was the method, and the copy in TCRdb shows in-frame clones only, minus some. The sample includes around 100,000 clones, about 90% seen only once; the top ten take approximately 7.3%. Trimming removed 0 bases at V and 11 bases at J, with 16 bases between. This CDR3 has 15 residues. Germline V gene sequence: CDR1 MNHEY, CDR2 SVGAGI. The clonotype originates from a man aged 25-40 years in a cohort sampled during active COVID-19. The chain uses TRBV6-5 and TRBJ1-4, with D possibly TRBD1 on 6 matching bases. The sequencing input was peripheral blood. The CDR3 sequence is CASSYSIGPGQKLFF. DNA for the CDR3: TGTGCCAGCAGTTACTCGATCGGCCCCGGACAGAAACTGTTTTTT.